Following are 28 T cell receptor beta chains from one sample sequenced in a study of CD8 T cells in Susac syndrome. Random hexamers primed reverse transcription of about 0.45 to 1 ug RNA. TCRdb reprocessed the immunoSEQ multiplex PCR reads via MiXCR and lists one record per CDR3 protein. The repertoire has roughly 200,000 distinct CDR3 sequences, around 95% of them found once; the top ten carry 0.082%. What was sequenced was CD4+ T cells from PBMCs. The source is a human donor with multiple sclerosis.

This chain links TRBV30 with TRBJ1-6, with D possibly matching TRBD1 (6 bases). Germline CDR1 is GTSNPN and CDR2 is SVGIG (reference sequence). V was pared by 3 bases and J by 7 bases, with 13 bases between. CDR3 length equals 14 residues. The CDR3 region has the DNA TGTGCCTGGAGGGACAGTTGGGAAAATTCACCCCTCCACTTT. Translated, it gives CAWRDSWENSPLHF.

V usage is TRBV5-6 and J usage is TRBJ2-7; D might be TRBD2 (7 bases). The CDR3 sequence is 14 residues long. Germline V gene lookup returns CDR1 SGHDT and CDR2 YYEEEE. Trimming took 6 bases from V and 5 from J, leaving 18 bases between them. CDR3 loop: CASNIGGLRHEQYV. The CDR3 DNA reads TGTGCCAGCAATATCGGGGGGCTTCGGCACGAGCAGTACGTC.

The rearrangement joins TRBV2 to TRBJ1-1; D remains unclear. This CDR3 is built from 13 residues. The V and J ends lost 3 bases and 3 bases respectively, with 8 bases between them. Germline V gene lookup returns CDR1 SNHLY and CDR2 FYNNEI. The CDR3 region has the DNA TGTGCCAGCAGTGAGGAGGGTGACACTGAAGCTTTCTTT. This codes for CASSEEGDTEAFF.

V usage is TRBV10-3 and J usage is TRBJ2-2; no definite D call. Germline V lookup: CDR1 ENHRY, CDR2 SYGVKD. V was trimmed by 0 bases and J by 8 bases, leaving 10 bases between them. This CDR3 has 14 amino acids. The CDR3 here is CAISESLTPGELFF. The CDR3 nucleotides read TGTGCCATCAGTGAGTCCCTGACCCCGGGGGAGCTGTTTTTT.

V is TRBV30 and J is TRBJ1-5; D remains unclear. Germline CDR1 reads GTSNPN; CDR2 reads SVGIG (reference sequence). The CDR3 totals 13 residues. V dropped 5 bases and J dropped 7 bases, with 15 bases sitting between them. The CDR3 DNA follows: TGTGCCTGGTCCTCTAGGGCGGGGCAGCCCCAGCATTTT. Translating it yields CAWSSRAGQPQHF.

J is TRBJ2-1 and V is TRBV13; 8 positions agree with TRBD2. The CDR3 covers 16 residues. J lost 6 bases, V lost 3 bases, and 10 bases had no gene match. Germline V gives CDR1 PRHDT, CDR2 FYEKMQ (reference sequence). The chain's CDR3 is CASSFSGTRSINEQFF. CDR3 DNA sequence: TGTGCCAGCAGCTTCTCCGGGACTAGGTCAATCAATGAGCAGTTCTTC.

V gene TRBV7-6 combines with J gene TRBJ2-5, with D uncertain. Germline V CDR1 and CDR2: SGHVS, FNYEAQ. CDR3 length equals 14 residues. Trimming removed 0 bases at V and 6 bases at J, with 11 bases between. The CDR3 region has the DNA TGTGCCAGCAGCTTAGCTACGGGCGCAAAGACCCAGTACTTC. This codes for CASSLATGAKTQYF.

This chain connects TRBV29-1 to TRBJ2-1; TRBD1 might be the D (5 bases). This CDR3 comprises 12 residues. Trimming left V 4 bases short and J 9 bases short, with 13 bases between. The germline V gene has CDR1 SQVTM and CDR2 ANQGSEA. The CDR3 loop reads CSVGQGKSEQFF. Here the CDR3 DNA reads TGCAGCGTTGGGCAGGGAAAGAGTGAGCAGTTCTTC.

The chain has TRBV20-1 and TRBJ1-3, with D possibly being TRBD1 (5 bases). The CDR3 has 12 amino acids. Germline assignment: CDR1 DFQATT and CDR2 SNEGSKA (reference sequence). With 5 bases removed from V and 7 bases from J, the gap between germline ends came to 12 bases. CDR3 loop: CSAALWGNTIYF. Here the CDR3 DNA reads TGCAGTGCTGCGTTATGGGGGAACACCATATATTTT.

The chain joins TRBV9 to TRBJ1-2, with D unresolved. CDR3 length: 12 amino acids. V lost 3 bases, J lost 8 bases, and 11 bases lay in between. Germline V lookup: CDR1 SGDLS, CDR2 YYNGEE. The CDR3 nucleotides are TGTGCCAGCAGCGCGACCGGAGAAGGCTACACCTTC. It encodes CASSATGEGYTF.

The rearrangement uses TRBV25-1 and TRBJ2-7; 9 nucleotides agree with TRBD1. Germline trimming cut 3 bases from V and 5 bases from J; bases unmatched to any gene: 8. The length of the CDR3 is 15 residues. Germline assignment: CDR1 MGHDK and CDR2 SYGVNS. In DNA, the CDR3 is TGTGCCAGCAGTGATTCGACAGGGGGGATGGACGAGCAGTACTTC. Translated, it gives CASSDSTGGMDEQYF.

This chain joins TRBV6-1 and TRBJ2-7, with 7 bases matching TRBD1. The germline gives CDR1 MNHNS, CDR2 SASEGT. The CDR3 length is 15 residues. V lost 3 bases to trimming and J lost 6 bases; unmatched junction nucleotides: 11. For the CDR3, the DNA is TGTGCCAGCAGTGATTATGGCAGGGGGTTCTCCGAGCAGTACGTC. It encodes CASSDYGRGFSEQYV.

The sample holds one count of this clonotype. The chain recombines TRBV12-3 or TRBV12-4 with TRBJ1-6; D call uncertain. Trimming took off 3 bases at V and 11 bases at J, with 11 bases between the two ends. The CDR3 covers 13 residues. Written as DNA, the CDR3 is TGTGCCAGCAGTTTGACTTTGACGACACCCCTCCACTTT. The encoded protein is CASSLTLTTPLHF.

This clonotype was detected once. The gene calls are TRBV5-1 and TRBJ1-6; 8 bases are a match to TRBD1. Germline V CDR1 and CDR2: SGHRS, YFSETQ. This CDR3 has 15 residues. V lost 4 bases to trimming and J lost 7 bases; unmatched junction nucleotides: 7. The CDR3 reads CASSLRDRPNSPLHF. The DNA for the CDR3 is TGCGCCAGCAGCCTCCGGGACAGGCCGAATTCACCCCTCCACTTT. The full variable domain, rest sourced from reference TRBV5-1 and TRBJ1-6, is KAGVTQTPRYLIKTRGQQVTLSCSPISGHRSVSWYQQTPGQGLQFLFEYFSETQRNKGNFPGRFSGRQFSNSRSEMNVSTLELGDSALYLCASSLRDRPNSPLHFGNGTRLTVT.

A single count supports this clonotype. The chain uses TRBV9 and TRBJ2-1; no clear D gene. V dropped 5 bases and J dropped 0 bases, with 12 bases sitting between them. Germline CDR1 reads SGDLS; CDR2 reads YYNGEE. The CDR3 has 15 residues. The CDR3 DNA reads TGTGCCAGCAGTACACAGTCGATCTCCTACAATGAGCAGTTCTTC. This sequence encodes CASSTQSISYNEQFF.

J is TRBJ1-5 and V is TRBV5-1; 7 bases match TRBD1. Trimming cost V 3 bases and J 8 bases; bases outside gene matches: 11. CDR1 and CDR2 (germline): SGHRS, YFSETQ. This CDR3 contains 15 residues. The chain's CDR3 is CASSSGTAKMEPQHF. The CDR3 region has the DNA TGCGCCAGCAGCTCAGGGACAGCGAAGATGGAGCCCCAGCATTTT.

V gene TRBV5-1 combines with J gene TRBJ1-2; D is perhaps TRBD1 (5 bases). Trimming cost V 3 bases and J 2 bases, with 8 bases left between them. The germline V gene has CDR1 SGHRS and CDR2 YFSETQ. CDR3 size: 13 residues. DNA for the CDR3: TGCGCCAGCAGCTGGGGGGACAACTATGGCTACACCTTC. Translating gives CASSWGDNYGYTF.

V gene TRBV30 combines with J gene TRBJ2-1, with D tentatively TRBD2 (7 bases). The CDR3 is 14 residues long. V was pared by 4 bases and J by 5 bases, with 15 bases between. CDR1 and CDR2 (germline): GTSNPN, SVGIG (reference sequence). The CDR3 nucleotides read TGTGCCTGGAATAGGGGGGGCCGAAACAATGAGCAGTTCTTC. Amino acid sequence: CAWNRGGRNNEQFF.

The V and J genes are TRBV27 and TRBJ2-1; 9 bases align to TRBD1. V shed 4 bases and J 2 bases; nucleotides not matched to a gene: 6. Germline values: CDR1 MNHEY, CDR2 SMNVEV (reference sequence). The CDR3 is 16 residues long. The CDR3 DNA reads TGTGCCAGCAGTTCCAGTGACAGGGGGACCTACAATGAGCAGTTCTTC. Residues: CASSSSDRGTYNEQFF.

This rearrangement joins TRBV20-1 to TRBJ2-1, with 11 bases identical to TRBD1. Germline values: CDR1 DFQATT, CDR2 SNEGSKA (reference sequence). Trimming took 3 bases from V and 0 from J; bases not matched to a gene: 10. CDR3 length: 18 residues. The CDR3 spells CSARGGTGGTSSYNEQFF. The CDR3 nucleotides read TGCAGTGCTAGGGGAGGGACAGGGGGAACCTCCTCCTACAATGAGCAGTTCTTC.

The chain has TRBV29-1 and TRBJ2-6; D gene uncertain. V lost 4 bases and J lost 3, with 7 bases in between. Germline V gene lookup returns CDR1 SQVTM and CDR2 ANQGSEA. CDR3 length: 13 amino acids. CDR3 coding DNA: TGCAGCGTTGGGACGTTTGGGGCCAACGTCCTGACTTTC. Its protein product is CSVGTFGANVLTF.

V is TRBV13 and J is TRBJ2-7, with a possible D match to TRBD2 (6 bases). CDR3 length equals 17 residues. The V gene lost 5 bases and the J gene lost 5 bases, with 25 bases spanning the gap. Germline lookup yields CDR1 PRHDT and CDR2 FYEKMQ (reference sequence). CDR3 amino acids: CASSGGAGVRFQHEQYF. The CDR3 DNA reads as TGTGCCAGCAGCGGAGGGGCCGGGGTACGTTTTCAACACGAGCAGTACTTC.

The chain carries TRBV7-9 and TRBJ1-1; D gene unclear. The CDR3 contains 17 residues. V lost 7 bases, J lost 0 bases, and 21 bases lay in between. From germline, CDR1 is SEHNR and CDR2 FQNEAQ (reference sequence). Here the CDR3 reads CASTLYSSPEMNTEAFF. CDR3 DNA: TGTGCCAGCACCCTTTATTCCTCTCCCGAGATGAACACTGAAGCTTTCTTT.

This chain links TRBV15 with TRBJ1-2, with no clear D. V lost 7 bases and J 1 base, leaving 13 bases between the germline ends. There are 14 residues in the CDR3. CDR1 LNHNV and CDR2 YYDKDF come from the germline V gene (reference sequence). The CDR3 coding sequence is TGTGCCACCAAGGACGGAGACTTTAACTATGGCTACACCTTC. Translation: CATKDGDFNYGYTF. The variable domain in full, completed from reference TRBV15 and TRBJ1-2, reads DAMVIQNPRYQVTQFGKPVTLSCSQTLNHNVMYWYQQKSSQAPKLLFHYYDKDFNNEADTPDNFQSRRPNTSFCFLDIRSPGLGDTAMYLCATKDGDFNYGYTFGSGTRLTVV.

The V call is TRBV20-1, the J call TRBJ1-1; 9 bases map to TRBD1. Germline V gene lookup returns CDR1 DFQATT and CDR2 SNEGSKA (reference sequence). V was pared by 6 bases and J by 10 bases, with 12 bases of the junction left unmatched. There are 13 residues in the CDR3. The CDR3 region is CSASHRGLGGAFF. The CDR3 nucleotides read TGCAGTGCGAGCCACAGGGGGCTGGGGGGAGCTTTCTTT.

The chain carries TRBV3-1 and TRBJ2-2; D call uncertain. V lost 7 bases, J lost 5 bases, and 8 bases lay in between. The CDR3 has 12 amino acids. Germline loops: CDR1 LGHDT, CDR2 YNNKEL (reference sequence). DNA for the CDR3: TGTGCCAGCACCCCTTCGACCGGGGAGCTGTTTTTT. Encoded protein: CASTPSTGELFF.

The chain carries TRBV5-1 and TRBJ2-3; 8 positions match TRBD1. V lost 4 bases to trimming and J lost 5 bases; unmatched junction nucleotides: 9. The CDR3 is made up of 15 amino acids. Germline V gene lookup returns CDR1 SGHRS and CDR2 YFSETQ. CDR3 sequence (DNA): TGCGCCAGCAGCCAGACAGGGGATATCGGAGATACGCAGTATTTT. It encodes CASSQTGDIGDTQYF.

The gene calls are TRBV2 and TRBJ2-7; 8 positions match TRBD2. Germline CDR1 and CDR2: SNHLY and FYNNEI. V was clipped by 5 bases and J by 7 bases; unmatched bases: 4. This CDR3 contains 12 residues. The DNA for the CDR3 is TGTGCCAGCAGTACGGGACTAGGGGAGCAGTACGTC. It translates to CASSTGLGEQYV.